This TCR beta chain comes out of a study of blood T cell repertoires in COVID-19. Turning to the study itself: T cells, B-cell-depleted T cells, or PBMCs supplied cDNA or gDNA.

The data were produced by immunoSEQ multiplex PCR, yet TCRdb's version contains in-frame clones alone and is incomplete. This sample has 150,000 to 200,000 clones, with 60% to 85% found just once. The sample taken for sequencing was peripheral blood. This TCR was recovered from a man between 65 and 79 years old with acute or convalescent COVID-19.

CDR3 DNA: TGCGCCAACAACGCGGTAGCCAAAAACATTCAGTACTTC. This gives the protein CANNAVAKNIQYF. V and J are TRBV10-1 and TRBJ2-4; D call uncertain. CDR3 length equals 13 residues. The V gene's germline CDR1 is WNHNN and CDR2 SYGVQD (reference sequence). V gave up 10 bases and J gave up 0 bases, with 10 bases separating them.